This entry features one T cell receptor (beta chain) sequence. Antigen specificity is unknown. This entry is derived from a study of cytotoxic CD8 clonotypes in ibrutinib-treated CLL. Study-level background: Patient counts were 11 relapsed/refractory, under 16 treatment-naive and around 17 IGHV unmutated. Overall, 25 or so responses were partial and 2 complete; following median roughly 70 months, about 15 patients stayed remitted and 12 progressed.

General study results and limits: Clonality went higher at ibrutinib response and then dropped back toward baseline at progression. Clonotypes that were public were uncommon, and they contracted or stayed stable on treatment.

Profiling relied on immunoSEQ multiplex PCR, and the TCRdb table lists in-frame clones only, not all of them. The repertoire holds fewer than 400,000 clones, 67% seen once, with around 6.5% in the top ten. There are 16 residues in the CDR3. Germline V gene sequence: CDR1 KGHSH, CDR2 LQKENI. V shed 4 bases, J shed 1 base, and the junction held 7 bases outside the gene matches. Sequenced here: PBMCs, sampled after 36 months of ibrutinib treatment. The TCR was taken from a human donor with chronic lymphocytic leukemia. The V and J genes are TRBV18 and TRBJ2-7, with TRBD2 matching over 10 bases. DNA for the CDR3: TGTGCCAGCTCACTAGTCACTAGCGGGATTTCCTACGAGCAGTACTTC. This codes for CASSLVTSGISYEQYF.